The 11 T cell receptor beta chains presented below share a single source sample, sequenced in a study of CD8+ T cells in alopecia areata. Reverse transcribed after extraction, RNA yielded cDNA as the sequencing template. TCRdb's copy holds only in-frame clones and misses some; the assay was immunoSEQ multiplex PCR. The sample records fewer than 9,500 clones, roughly 67% being singletons. This sample's treatment: oral pan-JAK inhibitor, 5-10 mg twice daily. Collected material from alopecia areata patients comprised lesional scalp punch biopsies and peripheral blood. Sequencing was performed on skin, taken at week 4, from a patient treated with tofacitinib. The source of these receptors is a human donor with alopecia areata.

This rearrangement joins TRBV4-3 to TRBJ2-1, with 9 bases that match TRBD2. The CDR3 loop spans 15 amino acids. The V and J ends lost 0 bases and 7 bases, in that order; junction bases with no gene match: 4. Germline V gene data show CDR1 as LGHNA and CDR2 as YSLEER. DNA of the CDR3: TGCGCCAGCAGCCAAGATGCGGGGGGGCGAAATGAGCAGTTCTTC. It yields the protein CASSQDAGGRNEQFF.

V and J are TRBV4-3 and TRBJ2-3; tentative D call: TRBD2 (5 bases). V was cut by 0 bases and J by 0 bases, with 7 bases left in between. The CDR3 extends over 15 amino acids. Per the germline V gene, CDR1 is LGHNA and CDR2 is YSLEER. CDR3 DNA: TGCGCCAGCAGCCAAGAGTGGACTAGCACAGATACGCAGTATTTT. Protein: CASSQEWTSTDTQYF.

The chain joins TRBV21-1 to TRBJ1-1. TRBV21-1 is reported as a pseudogene. This CDR3 is built from 16 residues. This CDR3 is CASPQSGHPFDTEAFF. The CDR3 nucleotides are TGTGCCAGCCCCCAATCCGGGCACCCCTTCGACACTGAAGCTTTCTTT.

The rearrangement uses TRBV2 and TRBJ2-1, with a possible D match to TRBD1 (6 bases). Trimming removed 10 bases from V and 6 bases from J, with 16 bases in between. Germline V gives CDR1 SNHLY, CDR2 FYNNEI. The CDR3 contains 13 residues. The CDR3 here is CATDTGFLNEQFF. The CDR3 DNA reads as TGTGCCACCGACACAGGGTTCCTCAATGAGCAGTTCTTC.

In its sample, this clone was seen a few times. The V call is TRBV4-1, the J call TRBJ2-1; D call uncertain. The CDR3 spans 13 residues. Germline CDR1 MGHRA, CDR2 YSYEKL. V was cut by 8 bases and J by 8 bases, with 16 bases left in between. CDR3 loop: CASRRFPFDEQFF. The CDR3 DNA is TGCGCCAGCCGGCGCTTTCCCTTTGATGAGCAGTTCTTC.

The V and J genes are TRBV4-1 and TRBJ1-2; TRBD1 is a possible D gene (5 bases). Germline V gene sequence: CDR1 MGHRA, CDR2 YSYEKL. V lost 6 bases and J lost 5, with 28 bases in between. The CDR3 contains 18 residues. CDR3 region: CASRQQKDFPGRHYGYTF. CDR3 DNA: TGCGCCAGCAGACAACAGAAAGACTTTCCGGGACGGCATTATGGCTACACCTTC.

The chain has TRBV4-1 and TRBJ1-5; 9 bases are shared with TRBD1. The germline CDR1 and CDR2 sequences are MGHRA and YSYEKL. V was clipped by 4 bases and J by 6 bases; unmatched bases: 7. CDR3 length: 15 amino acids. The chain's CDR3 is CASSPTGGEGQPQHF. CDR3 coding DNA: TGCGCCAGCAGCCCGACAGGGGGGGAAGGTCAGCCCCAGCATTTT.

As concerns this clone: Other DNA variants within this sample encode the same CDR3. The V and J genes are TRBV7-9 and TRBJ2-7; unclear D gene. Germline CDR1 and CDR2: SEHNR and FQNEAQ (reference sequence). V gave up 1 base and J gave up 2 bases, with 3 bases separating them. The CDR3 consists of 12 residues. The CDR3 DNA reads TGTGCCAGCAGCTTAGGGACCTACGAGCAGTACTTC. The encoded protein is CASSLGTYEQYF.

The chain combines TRBV5-1 with TRBJ2-2, with D possibly matching TRBD2 (5 bases). Germline CDR1 reads SGHRS; CDR2 reads YFSETQ. V dropped 2 bases and J dropped 1 base, with 12 bases sitting between them. The CDR3 spans 16 residues. CDR3 in DNA: TGCGCCAGCAGCTTCAATCTTGCGGGGAACACCGGGGAGCTGTTTTTT. Its translation is CASSFNLAGNTGELFF.

This clone was observed a few times. V and J are TRBV6-6 and TRBJ2-3, with D perhaps TRBD1 (6 bases). CDR3 length equals 16 residues. V was cut by 0 bases and J by 3 bases, with 13 bases left in between. In germline, CDR1 is MNHNY, CDR2 SVGAGI (reference sequence). As DNA, the CDR3 is TGTGCCAGCAGTTACTCTAAACAGGGTGGAACAGATACGCAGTATTTT. Protein: CASSYSKQGGTDTQYF.

This clone was detected only a few times. The rearrangement links TRBV15 to TRBJ2-1, with 10 nucleotides matching TRBD1. Germline CDR1 is LNHNV and CDR2 is YYDKDF (reference sequence). The junction had 8 bases not matched to a gene; V was cut back by 5 bases and J by 7 bases. The CDR3 loop spans 15 amino acids. The CDR3, as DNA: TGTGCCACCAGCCTGGGGACAGGGGCAGGGAATGAGCAGTTCTTC. It yields the protein CATSLGTGAGNEQFF.